The TCR beta chain under discussion was sequenced for a study of shared clonotypes between healthy human individuals. The CDR3 length is 16 residues. V was trimmed by 1 base and J by 3 bases, leaving 16 bases between them. Germline CDR1 SGHKS, CDR2 YYEKEE (reference sequence). TCRdb's table, derived via immunoSEQ multiplex PCR, lists solely in-frame clones and lacks some. The data show over a million clones, with around 78% seen just once and 0.5% to 0.6% held by the top ten. With respect to this clone: Its target is not known.

Notes on the study in general: Clonotype sharing among donors, it was expected, would be affected by sequencing depth.

The source is a man aged 18 to 30 in good health. Some clones in this sample may be carry-over from other donors' samples. J is TRBJ1-1 and V is TRBV5-5; tentatively, D is TRBD1 (5 bases). The material sequenced was memory CD4+ T cells from PBMCs. Subset denoted: CD45RA-negative fraction. The DNA of the CDR3 is TGTGCCAGCAGCTTGACATCGAGGGGAATGTACACTGAAGCTTTCTTT. It is translated as CASSLTSRGMYTEAFF. Drawing the rest from reference TRBV5-5 and TRBJ1-1, the complete variable domain is DAGVTQSPTHLIKTRGQQVTLRCSPISGHKSVSWYQQVLGQGPQFIFQYYEKEERGRGNFPDRFSARQFPNYSSELNVNALLLGDSALYLCASSLTSRGMYTEAFFGQGTRLTVV.